The 2 T cell receptor beta chains below come from one sample, sequenced in a study of OX40 agonist ivuxolimab in advanced cancers. Profiling relied on immunoSEQ multiplex PCR, and the TCRdb table lists in-frame clones only, not all of them. In the table there are 95,000 to 150,000 clones, around 95% of which are singletons. Sequenced material: CD4+ or CD8+ T cells sorted from blood, taken in a trial of the OX40 agonist ivuxolimab. The receptors here all came from an adult with an advanced solid tumor such as melanoma, head and neck, liver or kidney cancer.

The chain recombines TRBV19 with TRBJ2-5; maybe TRBD2 (6 bases). Looked up from germline, CDR1 is LNHDA and CDR2 is SQIVND (reference sequence). V lost 6 bases and J lost 0, with 14 bases in between. The CDR3 contains 15 residues. The CDR3 DNA reads as TGTGCCAGTAGGGAGTTGGGCGGGGACCAAGAGACCCAGTACTTC. As protein: CASRELGGDQETQYF.

The chain employs TRBV7-2 and TRBJ1-1; no clear D. CDR3 length: 13 residues. The V and J ends lost 5 bases and 8 bases respectively, with 15 bases between them. CDR1 SGHTA and CDR2 FQGNSA come from the germline V gene. In nucleotides, the CDR3 is TGTGCCAGCAGCCCCCGGACGAACTTAGAAGCTTTCTTT. It yields the protein CASSPRTNLEAFF.